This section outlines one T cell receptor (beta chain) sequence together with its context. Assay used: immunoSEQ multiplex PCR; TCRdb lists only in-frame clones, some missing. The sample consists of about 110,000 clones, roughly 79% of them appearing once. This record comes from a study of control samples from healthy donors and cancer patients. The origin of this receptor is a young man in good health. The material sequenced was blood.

The CDR3 coding sequence is TGTGCCACATCCTTTTGGGGGACGAACACTGAAGCTTTCTTT. It translates to CATSFWGTNTEAFF. This chain links TRBV6-5 with TRBJ1-1; possibly TRBD1 for D (5 bases). CDR3 length: 14 amino acids. Trimming left V 10 bases short and J 1 base short, with 16 bases between. Germline CDR1 and CDR2: MNHEY and SVGAGI.